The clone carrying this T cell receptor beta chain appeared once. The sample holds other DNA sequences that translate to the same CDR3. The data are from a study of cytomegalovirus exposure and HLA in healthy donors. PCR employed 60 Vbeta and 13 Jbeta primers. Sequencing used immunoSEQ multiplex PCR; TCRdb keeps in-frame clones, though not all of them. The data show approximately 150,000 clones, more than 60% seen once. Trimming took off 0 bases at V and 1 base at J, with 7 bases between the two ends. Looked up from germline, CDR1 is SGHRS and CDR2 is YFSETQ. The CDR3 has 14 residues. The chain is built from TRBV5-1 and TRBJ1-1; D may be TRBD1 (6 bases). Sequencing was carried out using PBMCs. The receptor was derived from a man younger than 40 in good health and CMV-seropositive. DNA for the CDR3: TGCGCCAGCAGCTTGGGAGGGGGGAACACTGAAGCTTTCTTT. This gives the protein CASSLGGGNTEAFF.